This T cell receptor (beta chain) was found in a study of neurological immune-mediated disorders. V lost 3 bases to trimming and J lost 2 bases, with 8 bases between them. The CDR3 is 14 amino acids. Germline V gene lookup returns CDR1 SGHRS and CDR2 YFSETQ. As for time point: longitudinal time-point 3. The unsorted libraries were produced from 2 million PBMCs held at -80 C. As for the cDNA, it was generated by 5'RACE with 10-nucleotide random UMIs. Each sequencing run yielded over 160 million TCR-beta sequences from 15-18 subjects. MiXCR, applied by TCRdb to the 5' RACE reads, yields one record per CDR3 protein. The table records fewer than 55,000 distinct CDR3 sequences, roughly 13% of them present only once. This clonotype was seen repeatedly, ten times or more.

The chain couples TRBV5-1 to TRBJ2-2, with a possible D match to TRBD1 (6 bases). Sequenced input: PBMCs. This receptor was taken from a male donor with HTLV-1-associated myelopathy (HAM/TSP). As DNA, the CDR3 is TGCGCCAGCAGCTCGGACAGAAACACCGGGGAGCTGTTTTTT. As protein: CASSSDRNTGELFF. Drawing the rest from reference TRBV5-1 and TRBJ2-2, the complete variable domain is KAGVTQTPRYLIKTRGQQVTLSCSPISGHRSVSWYQQTPGQGLQFLFEYFSETQRNKGNFPGRFSGRQFSNSRSEMNVSTLELGDSALYLCASSSDRNTGELFFGEGSRLTVL.